These 17 T cell receptor beta chains came from one sample sequenced in a study of T cell changes during pregnancy in multiple sclerosis. Profiling relied on immunoSEQ multiplex PCR, and the TCRdb table lists in-frame clones only, not all of them. The sample records 45,000 to 60,000 clones, 92% being singletons. The sample here was CD4+ T cells from peripheral blood mononuclear cells, taken in the second trimester of pregnancy. The receptors were gathered from a female donor with multiple sclerosis, enrolled in a pregnancy study.

The V and J genes are TRBV4-1 and TRBJ2-5, with TRBD1 matching over 7 bases. Trimming took 0 bases from V and 2 from J; bases not matched to a gene: 12. This CDR3 comprises 18 residues. Germline-derived CDR1 and CDR2 are MGHRA and YSYEKL. The CDR3 spells CASSQEGQRWGIQETQYF. The CDR3 DNA is TGCGCCAGCAGCCAAGAGGGACAGAGGTGGGGGATACAAGAGACCCAGTACTTC.

In this sample, this clone turned up once. The chain employs TRBV7-9 and TRBJ2-2; the match to TRBD2 covers 11 bases. V dropped 6 bases and J dropped 6; count of bases not matched to a gene: 3. The CDR3 consists of 14 residues. Germline assignment: CDR1 SEHNR and CDR2 FQNEAQ (reference sequence). CDR3 protein: CASSTSGSAGELFF. DNA for the CDR3: TGTGCCAGCAGTACTAGCGGGAGTGCCGGGGAGCTGTTTTTT. Full variable domain (remainder filled in from reference TRBV7-9 and TRBJ2-2): DTGVSQNPRHKITKRGQNVTFRCDPISEHNRLYWYRQTLGQGPEFLTYFQNEAQLEKSRLLSDRFSAERPKGSFSTLEIQRTEQGDSAMYLCASSTSGSAGELFFGEGSRLTVL.

The rearrangement uses TRBV7-3 and TRBJ2-6; 7 positions match TRBD2. The V gene end was trimmed by 2 bases and the J gene end by 0 bases; junction bases not matched to a gene: 10. CDR3 length: 19 residues. CDR1 and CDR2 (germline): SGHTA, FQGTGA. The CDR3 DNA follows: TGTGCCAGCAGCTTAGGGAGGGGTCCCCCCCTCTCTGGGGCCAACGTCCTGACTTTC. Amino acids: CASSLGRGPPLSGANVLTF.

V and J are TRBV30 and TRBJ1-5; D gene ambiguous. This CDR3 has 13 residues. CDR1 is GTSNPN, CDR2 SVGIG, per germline (reference sequence). The V end lost 7 bases, the J end lost 3 bases, and 13 bases lay between the germline ends. The CDR3 sequence: CALGGGDNQPQHF. CDR3 DNA: TGTGCCTTGGGAGGCGGGGACAATCAGCCCCAGCATTTT.

The rearrangement joins TRBV29-1 to TRBJ1-2; D is ambiguous. The CDR3 is made up of 12 amino acids. V was shortened by 4 bases and J by 4 bases, with 10 bases between the two germline ends. Germline V gene lookup returns CDR1 SQVTM and CDR2 ANQGSEA. The CDR3 reads CSVGGATYGYTF. The CDR3, as DNA: TGCAGCGTTGGGGGAGCGACCTATGGCTACACCTTC. Drawing the rest from reference TRBV29-1 and TRBJ1-2, the complete variable domain is SAVISQKPSRDICQRGTSLTIQCQVDSQVTMMFWYRQQPGQSLTLIATANQGSEATYESGFVIDKFPISRPNLTFSTLTVSNMSPEDSSIYLCSVGGATYGYTFGSGTRLTVV.

The V and J genes are TRBV7-9 and TRBJ2-7; D possibly corresponds to TRBD2 (5 bases). The V gene lost 5 bases and the J gene lost 5 bases, with 19 bases spanning the gap. The V gene's germline CDR1 is SEHNR and CDR2 FQNEAQ (reference sequence). The CDR3 is made up of 15 amino acids. The CDR3, as DNA: TGTGCCAGCAGCCCGCTAGCTGCCTTTTTGGACGAGCAGTACTTC. The encoded protein is CASSPLAAFLDEQYF.

The chain employs TRBV18 and TRBJ2-7, with 12 positions matching TRBD2. CDR1 is KGHSH and CDR2 is LQKENI in the germline V gene. With V trimmed by 3 bases and J by 0 bases, 0 bases remained unmatched. This CDR3 is 15 amino acids long. The CDR3 spells CASSPTSGGSYEQYF. DNA of the CDR3: TGTGCCAGCTCACCGACTAGCGGGGGCTCCTACGAGCAGTACTTC.

The chain uses TRBV5-5 and TRBJ1-1, with D possibly being TRBD1 (6 bases). This CDR3 has 14 residues. With 0 bases removed from V and 6 bases from J, the gap between germline ends came to 12 bases. The germline CDR1 and CDR2 sequences are SGHKS and YYEKEE (reference sequence). CDR3 DNA: TGTGCCAGCAGCTTGGATCTCAGGGGAGCTGAAGCTTTCTTT. Its protein product is CASSLDLRGAEAFF.

The rearrangement links TRBV27 to TRBJ1-1, with TRBD1 matching 8 bases. This CDR3 has 14 residues. Trimming took 4 bases from V and 5 from J; bases not matched to a gene: 6. CDR1 is MNHEY, CDR2 SMNVEV, per germline (reference sequence). The CDR3 loop is CASSSLTGVTEAFF. In DNA, the CDR3 is TGTGCCAGCAGTTCCCTGACAGGGGTGACTGAAGCTTTCTTT.

This clone was counted between two and nine times. CDR3 in DNA: TGTGCCAGCACCTTTACTAGCGGATCGAACACCGGGGAGCTGTTTTTT. Its protein is CASTFTSGSNTGELFF. The genes are TRBV11-2 and TRBJ2-2, with TRBD2 identical over 8 bases. Germline CDR1 SGHAT, CDR2 FQNNGV. The CDR3 contains 16 residues. With 7 bases clipped from V and 0 bases from J, the junction kept 7 bases outside the gene matches. Full variable domain (remainder filled in from reference TRBV11-2 and TRBJ2-2): EAGVAQSPRYKIIEKRQSVAFWCNPISGHATLYWYQQILGQGPKLLIQFQNNGVVDDSQLPKDRFSAERLKGVDSTLKIQPAKLEDSAVYLCASTFTSGSNTGELFFGEGSRLTVL.

The gene calls are TRBV5-1 and TRBJ1-5, with D possibly being TRBD1 (6 bases). The V gene's germline CDR1 is SGHRS and CDR2 YFSETQ. V lost 4 bases, J lost 4 bases, and 12 bases lay in between. The CDR3 sequence is 14 residues long. The CDR3 loop reads CASSQGQENQPQHF. CDR3 coding DNA: TGCGCCAGCAGCCAGGGACAAGAAAATCAGCCCCAGCATTTT.

The V call is TRBV11-2, the J call TRBJ1-1, with TRBD1 matching 10 bases. Germline V gene sequence: CDR1 SGHAT, CDR2 FQNNGV. V shed 5 bases, J shed 3 bases, and the junction held 3 bases outside the gene matches. This CDR3 comprises 14 residues. The chain's CDR3 is CASSRGQGYTEAFF. CDR3 DNA sequence: TGTGCCAGCAGCAGGGGACAGGGGTACACTGAAGCTTTCTTT.

This clone was seen only once. The chain carries TRBV28 and TRBJ1-5; D perhaps matches TRBD1 (5 bases). V was pared by 3 bases and J by 1 base, with 19 bases between. Germline CDR1 MDHEN, CDR2 SYDVKM. The CDR3 sequence is 18 residues long. CDR3 DNA sequence: TGTGCCAGCAGTTTTTTATCTGGGGCGAATCGCAGCAATCAGCCCCAGCATTTT. It yields the protein CASSFLSGANRSNQPQHF.

CDR3 residues: CATSRVTGGADTQYF. The CDR3, as DNA: TGTGCCACCAGCAGAGTTACAGGGGGCGCAGATACGCAGTATTTT. The chain has TRBV15 and TRBJ2-3; 9 nucleotides match TRBD1. V trimming: 1 base; J trimming: 4 bases; junction bases outside the gene matches: 3. The germline gives CDR1 LNHNV, CDR2 YYDKDF (reference sequence). The CDR3 extends over 15 amino acids. Full variable domain (outside the CDR3, taken from reference TRBV15 and TRBJ2-3): DAMVIQNPRYQVTQFGKPVTLSCSQTLNHNVMYWYQQKSSQAPKLLFHYYDKDFNNEADTPDNFQSRRPNTSFCFLDIRSPGLGDTAMYLCATSRVTGGADTQYFGPGTRLTVL.

The chain recombines TRBV4-2 with TRBJ2-3, with 11 bases lining up with TRBD2. CDR1 is LGHNA and CDR2 is YNFKEQ in the germline V gene. Trimming at V came to 3 bases and at J to 8 bases, leaving 10 bases not matched to a gene. There are 16 residues in the CDR3. CDR3 amino acids: CASSQTASGRPLTQYF. DNA of the CDR3: TGTGCCAGCAGCCAGACCGCTAGCGGGAGGCCCCTTACGCAGTATTTT.

This rearrangement joins TRBV6-7 to TRBJ2-3; the D is unclear. TRBV6-7 is assigned to the ORF class and has an uncertain function. The CDR3 sequence is 14 residues long. V dropped 2 bases and J dropped 6 bases, with 12 bases sitting between them. The CDR3 reads CASSYRFAGDTQYF. Here the CDR3 DNA reads TGTGCCAGCAGTTACCGCTTCGCCGGGGATACGCAGTATTTT.

This clone was detected only once. This chain connects TRBV7-2 to TRBJ1-1, with 9 positions matching TRBD1. V dropped 4 bases and J dropped 4; count of bases not matched to a gene: 1. Germline V gene data show CDR1 as SGHTA and CDR2 as FQGNSA. The CDR3 has 13 residues. The CDR3 DNA sequence: TGTGCCAGCAGCTGGGACAGGGCCACTGAAGCTTTCTTT. It yields the protein CASSWDRATEAFF.